This record covers a single T cell receptor beta chain. This specimen belongs to a study of blood T cell repertoires in COVID-19. CDR3 length: 16 residues. V was cut by 2 bases and J by 0 bases, with 13 bases left in between. Germline lookup yields CDR1 SGHVS and CDR2 FQNEAQ. Here immunoSEQ multiplex PCR was the method, and the copy in TCRdb shows in-frame clones only, minus some. Here the sample spans over 250,000 clones, roughly 85% being singletons. The sequence was obtained from a man aged 45-65 years with active or convalescent COVID-19. Specimen: peripheral blood. The rearrangement links TRBV7-8 to TRBJ1-2; a weak D match, TRBD1 (6 bases). CDR3 loop: CASSLPGQRANYGYTF. CDR3 sequence (DNA): TGTGCCAGCAGCTTACCCGGACAGAGGGCTAACTATGGCTACACCTTC. The full variable domain, in which reference TRBV7-8 and TRBJ1-2 provide the parts outside the CDR3, is GAGVSQSPRYKVAKRGQDVALRCDPISGHVSLFWYQQALGQGPEFLTYFQNEAQLDKSGLPSDRFFAERPEGSVSTLKIQRTQQEDSAVYLCASSLPGQRANYGYTFGSGTRLTVV.